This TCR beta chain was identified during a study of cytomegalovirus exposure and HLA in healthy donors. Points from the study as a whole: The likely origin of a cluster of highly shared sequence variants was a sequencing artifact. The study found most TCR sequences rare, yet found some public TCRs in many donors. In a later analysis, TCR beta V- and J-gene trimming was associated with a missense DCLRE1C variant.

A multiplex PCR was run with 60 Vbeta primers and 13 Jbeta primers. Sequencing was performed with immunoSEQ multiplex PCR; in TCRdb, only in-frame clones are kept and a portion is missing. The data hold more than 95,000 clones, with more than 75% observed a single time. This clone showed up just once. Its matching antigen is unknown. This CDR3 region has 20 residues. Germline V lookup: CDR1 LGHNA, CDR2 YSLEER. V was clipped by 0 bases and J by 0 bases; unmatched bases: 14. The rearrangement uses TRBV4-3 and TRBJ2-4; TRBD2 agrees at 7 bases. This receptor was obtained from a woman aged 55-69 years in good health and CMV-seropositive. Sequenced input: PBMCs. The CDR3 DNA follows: TGCGCCAGCAGCCAAGAGCCCGCCAGAGGACTAGTGCTAGCCAAAAACATTCAGTACTTC. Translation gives CASSQEPARGLVLAKNIQYF.